This T cell receptor beta chain appears in the sequencing data of a study of blood T cell repertoires in COVID-19. About the study: Whether acute or convalescent, the COVID-19 samples came from the United States, Italy and Spain.

The germline V gene encodes CDR1 LGHNA and CDR2 YSLEER. After removal of 1 base from V and 5 bases from J, the junction contained 14 bases not matched to a gene. CDR3 length: 18 amino acids. Assignments of participants to cohorts depended upon their own reported clinical history. Authors' data handling: The assay estimated nucleated cells by amplifying reference gene primers. Sequencing was performed with immunoSEQ multiplex PCR; in TCRdb, only in-frame clones are kept and a portion is missing. For V, J and clone size, that table is used; D and trimming come from the DNA. The sample consists of about 380,000 clones, more than 75% of them appearing once.

V gene TRBV4-3 combines with J gene TRBJ2-3; 8 nucleotides match TRBD1. The receptor was isolated from a woman under 30 who had recovered from COVID-19. Material for sequencing was PBMCs or T cells enriched from blood (not recorded which). CDR3 sequence: CASSQAPTGQGTKDTQYF. The DNA of the CDR3 is TGCGCCAGCAGCCAAGCCCCCACCGGACAGGGTACGAAAGATACGCAGTATTTT.